The rows below give T cell receptor beta chains drawn from one sample of a study of blood T cells in healthy people across ages. TCRdb reprocessed the 5' RACE reads via MiXCR and lists one record per CDR3 protein. The sample lists roughly 720,000 distinct CDR3 sequences, approximately 55% occurring once. The sequencing input was blood. These receptors were obtained from a man aged 80 or over in good health. Both conserved end residues are part of each CDR3. D genes are given only for firm matches. Size is omitted from some rows. Given values are once, few, many or a class for expanded clones.

j_gene	d_gene	v_gene	abundance	CDR3nt	CDR3aa
TRBJ2-6	NA	TRBV28	many	TGTGCCAGCACTTCCTCGGGCAGGGCAATTGGGGCCAACGTCCTGACTTTC	CASTSSGRAIGANVLTF
TRBJ2-1	NA	TRBV21-1	NA	TGTGCCAGCAGCAAAGAGACCAGGGGGTCCTACAATGAGCAGTTCTTC	CASSKETRGSYNEQFF
TRBJ2-7	NA	TRBV20-1	NA	TGCAGTGCGCCTAAGCCGGGACAAGCCTACGAGCAGTACTTC	CSAPKPGQAYEQYF
TRBJ2-5	TRBD2	TRBV9	NA	TGTGCCAGCAGCGTCACTAGCGGGCTCCAAGAGACCCAGTACTTC	CASSVTSGLQETQYF
TRBJ1-2	TRBD1	TRBV4-1	once	TGCGCCAGCAGCCAAGCCCCCAGGGGGCTCGGCGGCTACACCTTC	CASSQAPRGLGGYTF
TRBJ1-2	NA	TRBV6-5	NA	TGTGCCAGCACCCAGGAGGTGAACAGGGCCAACTATGGCTACACCTTC	CASTQEVNRANYGYTF
TRBJ2-5	TRBD2	TRBV27	many	TGTGCCAGCAGACGACTAGCGGAAGAGACCCAGTACTTC	CASRRLAEETQYF
TRBJ1-5	NA	TRBV7-2	NA	TGTGCCAGCAGCTTATTAGGGGCTAGCAATCAGCCCCAGCATTTT	CASSLLGASNQPQHF
TRBJ2-3	NA	TRBV29-1	few	TGCAGCGTTCGCGACTCAGAGTGGGATACGCAGTATTTT	CSVRDSEWDTQYF
TRBJ2-4	TRBD1	TRBV7-8	NA	TGTGCCAGCAGCTTACAGTCCGGGACAGGATCAAACATTCAGTACTTC	CASSLQSGTGSNIQYF
TRBJ2-4	NA	TRBV19	few	TGTGCCAGTAGTTGGACAGAAAACATTCAGTACTTC	CASSWTENIQYF
TRBJ2-5	NA	TRBV6-5	few	TGTGCCAGCAGGCAGACAGAGACCCAGTACTTC	CASRQTETQYF
TRBJ1-5	NA	TRBV12-3/TRBV12-4	NA	TGTGCCAGCAACCGGGGCCAGTTGAATCAGCCCCAGCATTTT	CASNRGQLNQPQHF
TRBJ2-1	TRBD1	TRBV12-3/TRBV12-4	NA	TGTGCCAGCAGTTTACGACAGGGGCTAGGAAGTGAGCAGTTCTTC	CASSLRQGLGSEQFF
TRBJ2-7	NA	TRBV12-3/TRBV12-4	NA	TGTGCCAGCAGTTACGACAATGCCCCCGGCTACGAGCAGTACTTC	CASSYDNAPGYEQYF
TRBJ1-2	TRBD1	TRBV28	once	TGTGCCAGCTCGCAGGGGGCGGTTGGCTACACCTTC	CASSQGAVGYTF
TRBJ2-5	NA	TRBV29-1	few	TGCAGCGTGGAGCCCCTTGGCAGGAGCGTACAAGAGACCCAGTACTTC	CSVEPLGRSVQETQYF
TRBJ1-2	NA	TRBV6-5	NA	TGTGCCAGCAGGGGTAGGGTAGGGGCGCCCTATGGCTACACCTTC	CASRGRVGAPYGYTF
TRBJ2-7	NA	TRBV29-1	NA	TGCAGCGCCATTTTCTCCTACGAGCAGTACTTC	CSAIFSYEQYF
TRBJ1-5	NA	TRBV6-2/TRBV6-3	NA	TGTGCCAGCAGTTACTCGGCACCCCATGGCAATCAGCCCCAGCATTTT	CASSYSAPHGNQPQHF
TRBJ2-1	TRBD2	TRBV20-1	NA	TGCAGTTGGCTGCGGGGGAACAATGAGCAGTTCTTC	CSWLRGNNEQFF
TRBJ2-3	TRBD2	TRBV6-5	NA	TGTGCCAGCAGTTTTTCTCTAGCGGGAGGGGATTGGACAGATACGCAGTATTTT	CASSFSLAGGDWTDTQYF
TRBJ2-1	TRBD2	TRBV12-3/TRBV12-4	NA	TGTGCCAGTAGACCCAGGAGCGGGAGAACTCTGAATGAGCAGTTCTTC	CASRPRSGRTLNEQFF
TRBJ2-5	TRBD2	TRBV5-1	NA	TGCGCCAGCAGCTTGGTGGGGGACTACGGAAAGACCCAGTACTTC	CASSLVGDYGKTQYF
TRBJ1-4	NA	TRBV7-9	once	TGTGCCAGCAGCACCCGAGGGTCGGTAGTACAGAATGAAAAACTGTTTTTT	CASSTRGSVVQNEKLFF
TRBJ1-2	TRBD1	TRBV28	NA	TGTGCCAGCAGTCCCACTCTTCTCCGGGACAGGGGACTCGGTCGGTATGGCTACACCTTC	CASSPTLLRDRGLGRYGYTF
TRBJ2-1	TRBD2	TRBV4-2	few	TGTGCCAGCAGCCAAGAAAGGCTAGCGGAGCTCTACAATGAGCAGTTCTTC	CASSQERLAELYNEQFF
TRBJ2-5	NA	TRBV4-1	NA	TGCGCCAGCAGCCAAGATCGGGGGCCGGGTCTACAAGAGACCCAGTACTTC	CASSQDRGPGLQETQYF
TRBJ2-7	TRBD2	TRBV5-5	NA	TGTGCCAGCAGCTTGTCATCGCGGGAGGGGTCCTACGAGCAGTACTTC	CASSLSSREGSYEQYF
TRBJ2-5	NA	TRBV29-1	many	TGCAGCGCCGCAGGGGGAGGAGAGACCCAGTACTTC	CSAAGGGETQYF
TRBJ2-1	TRBD2	TRBV10-3	NA	TGTGCCATCAGTCCCGGAGGCGGGAGTCTTAATGAGCAGTTCTTC	CAISPGGGSLNEQFF
TRBJ1-4	NA	TRBV10-3	NA	TGTGCCATCAGTGACGGGGAGGGCCGTGAAAAACTGTTTTTT	CAISDGEGREKLFF
TRBJ2-1	TRBD1	TRBV7-3	NA	TGTGCCAGCAGCCTTCGCGCCGGGACAGCAGACAATGAGCAGTTCTTC	CASSLRAGTADNEQFF
TRBJ2-5	NA	TRBV20-1	NA	TGCAGTGCTAGAGCTTCACAGGGCGGAGAGACCCAGTACTTC	CSARASQGGETQYF
TRBJ2-6	NA	TRBV27	NA	TGTGCCAGCAGTTTATTGTCAGGAGGGACTGCAGGGGCCAACGTCCTGACTTTC	CASSLLSGGTAGANVLTF
TRBJ1-1	NA	TRBV10-3	NA	TGTGCCATCAGTGAGTCTCTGGGGATTGAAGCTTTCTTT	CAISESLGIEAFF